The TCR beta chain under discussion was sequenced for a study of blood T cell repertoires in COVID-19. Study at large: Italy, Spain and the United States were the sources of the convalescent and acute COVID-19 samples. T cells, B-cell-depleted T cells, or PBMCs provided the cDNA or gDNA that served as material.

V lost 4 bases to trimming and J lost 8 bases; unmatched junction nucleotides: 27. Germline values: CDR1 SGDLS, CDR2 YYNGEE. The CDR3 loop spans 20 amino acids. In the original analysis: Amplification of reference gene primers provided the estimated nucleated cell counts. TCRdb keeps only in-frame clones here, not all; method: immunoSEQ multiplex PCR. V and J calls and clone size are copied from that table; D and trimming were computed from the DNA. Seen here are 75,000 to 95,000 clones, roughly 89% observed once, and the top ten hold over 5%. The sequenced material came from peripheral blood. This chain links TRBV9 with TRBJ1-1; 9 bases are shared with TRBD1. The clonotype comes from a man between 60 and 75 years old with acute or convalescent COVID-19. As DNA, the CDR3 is TGTGCCAGCAGCCCGACTCTACGGGACAGGGTGTTTATGGCGCGTAACGAAGCTTTCTTT. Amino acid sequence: CASSPTLRDRVFMARNEAFF.